The clone carrying this TCR beta chain was seen once. Its specificity is unknown. V lost 3 bases, J lost 7 bases, and 28 bases lay in between. The CDR3 has 19 amino acids. CDR1 KGHSH and CDR2 LQKENI come from the germline V gene. This sample was taken from a study of shared clonotypes between healthy human individuals. Findings and caveats of the study: Sharing across a few donors was seen in 4% to 6.5% of naive CD4 clonotypes. Unshared clonotypes carried lower generation probabilities than those common to all four donors.

The test was conducted at deep level. The assay was immunoSEQ multiplex PCR, and TCRdb's table has in-frame clones only and misses some. The sample includes approximately 1.4 million clones, around 98% seen only once; the top ten take about 0.45%. The chain joins TRBV18 to TRBJ2-1, with D perhaps TRBD2 (5 bases). Material for sequencing was naive CD4+ T cells sorted from blood. This sample's subset: CD45RA+ positively selected. The sequence derives from a man younger than 45 in good health. The CDR3 DNA reads as TGTGCCAGCTCACCCGTCTTATCCATAGAAGTGAAATCGGGAAATGAGCAGTTCTTC. This sequence encodes CASSPVLSIEVKSGNEQFF.